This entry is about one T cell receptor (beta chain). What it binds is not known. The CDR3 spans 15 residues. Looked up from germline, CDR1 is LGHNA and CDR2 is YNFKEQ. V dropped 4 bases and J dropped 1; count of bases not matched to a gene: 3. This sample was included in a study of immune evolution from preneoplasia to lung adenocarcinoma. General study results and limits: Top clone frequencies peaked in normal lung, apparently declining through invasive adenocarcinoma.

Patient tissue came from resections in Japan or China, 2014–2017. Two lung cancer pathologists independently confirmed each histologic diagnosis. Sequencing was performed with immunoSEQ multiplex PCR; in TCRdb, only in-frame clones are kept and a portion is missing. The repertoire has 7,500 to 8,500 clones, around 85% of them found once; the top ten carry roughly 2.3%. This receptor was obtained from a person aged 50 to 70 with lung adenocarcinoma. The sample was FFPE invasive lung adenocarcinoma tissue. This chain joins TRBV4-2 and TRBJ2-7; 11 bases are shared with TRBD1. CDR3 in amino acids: CASSPGQGASYEQYF. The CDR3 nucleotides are TGTGCCAGCAGCCCCGGACAGGGGGCTTCCTACGAGCAGTACTTC.